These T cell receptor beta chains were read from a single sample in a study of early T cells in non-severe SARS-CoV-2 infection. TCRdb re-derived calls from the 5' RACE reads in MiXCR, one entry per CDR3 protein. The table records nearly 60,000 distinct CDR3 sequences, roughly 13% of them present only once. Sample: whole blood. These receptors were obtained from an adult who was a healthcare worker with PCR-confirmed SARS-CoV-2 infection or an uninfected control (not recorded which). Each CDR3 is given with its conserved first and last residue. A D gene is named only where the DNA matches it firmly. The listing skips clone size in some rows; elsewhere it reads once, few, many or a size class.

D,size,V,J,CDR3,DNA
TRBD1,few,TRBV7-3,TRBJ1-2,CASSLTGQDYGYTF,TGTGCCAGCAGCTTAACGGGACAGGACTATGGCTACACCTTC
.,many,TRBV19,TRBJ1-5,CASSKPTGTGNQPQHF,TGTGCCAGTAGTAAACCAACAGGGACGGGCAATCAGCCCCAGCATTTT
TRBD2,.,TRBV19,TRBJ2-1,CASSMGSASGISYNEQFF,TGTGCCAGTAGTATGGGGTCGGCTAGCGGCATCTCCTACAATGAGCAGTTCTTC
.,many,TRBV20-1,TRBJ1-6,CSARGGNSPLHF,TGCAGTGCTAGAGGCGGGAATTCACCCCTCCACTTT
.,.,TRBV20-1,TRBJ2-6,CSARGHRSGANVLTF,TGCAGTGCTAGGGGACACCGCTCTGGGGCCAACGTCCTGACTTTC
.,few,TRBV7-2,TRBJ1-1,CASSLEAYTEAFF,TGTGCCAGCAGCTTAGAGGCGTACACTGAAGCTTTCTTT
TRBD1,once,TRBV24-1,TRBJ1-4,CATSESGQANEKLFF,TGTGCCACCAGTGAATCGGGACAGGCTAATGAAAAACTGTTTTTT
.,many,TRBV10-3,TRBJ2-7,CAIRTSSYEQYF,TGTGCCATCAGGACTAGCTCCTACGAGCAGTACTTC
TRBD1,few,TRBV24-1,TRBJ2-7,CATSPSGQSSYEQYF,TGTGCCACCAGCCCCTCGGGACAGAGCTCCTACGAGCAGTACTTC
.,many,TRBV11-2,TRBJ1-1,CASSRRENTEAFF,TGTGCCAGCAGCCGCAGGGAGAACACTGAAGCTTTCTTT
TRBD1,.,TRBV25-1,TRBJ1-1,CASSVPGGSGEAFF,TGTGCCAGCAGTGTCCCAGGGGGTTCTGGTGAAGCTTTCTTT
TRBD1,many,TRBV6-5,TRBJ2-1,CASNRQGLDNEQFF,TGTGCCAGCAATCGACAGGGATTGGACAATGAGCAGTTCTTC
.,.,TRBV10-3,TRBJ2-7,CAIRQGANYEQYF,TGTGCCATCAGACAGGGTGCGAACTACGAGCAGTACTTC
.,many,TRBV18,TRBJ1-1,CASSPKQGIAEAFF,TGTGCCAGCTCACCAAAACAGGGTATCGCTGAAGCTTTCTTT
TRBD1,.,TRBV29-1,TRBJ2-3,CSASPGTGKDTQYF,TGCAGCGCGTCCCCCGGGACAGGAAAAGATACGCAGTATTTT
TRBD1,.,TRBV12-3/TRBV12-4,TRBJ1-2,CASSSGLVTGGSGNYGYTF,TGTGCCAGCAGCTCGGGTCTGGTGACAGGGGGCTCCGGGAACTATGGCTACACCTTC
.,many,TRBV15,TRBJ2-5,CATSRDGASAQETQYF,TGTGCCACCAGCAGAGATGGGGCGTCGGCCCAAGAGACCCAGTACTTC
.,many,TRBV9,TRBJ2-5,CASSVDEAGRLVRETQYF,TGTGCCAGCAGCGTAGATGAGGCAGGGAGGCTGGTAAGAGAGACCCAGTACTTC
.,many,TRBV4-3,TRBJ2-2,CASSQGLGGAGELFF,TGCGCCAGCAGCCAAGGGCTTGGTGGTGCCGGGGAGCTGTTTTTT
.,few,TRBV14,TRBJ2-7,CASSQRGRWYEQYF,TGTGCCAGCAGCCAAAGGGGGAGGTGGTACGAGCAGTACTTC
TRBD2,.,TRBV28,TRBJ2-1,CASSQISGGAHEQFF,TGTGCCAGCAGTCAAATTAGCGGGGGGGCCCATGAGCAGTTCTTC
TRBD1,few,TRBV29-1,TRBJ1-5,CSVGTGEDLPQHF,TGCAGCGTCGGGACAGGGGAAGACCTGCCCCAGCATTTT
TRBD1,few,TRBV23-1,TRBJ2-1,CAIPGQGRSDEQFF,TGCGCCATTCCGGGACAGGGGAGATCCGATGAGCAGTTCTTC
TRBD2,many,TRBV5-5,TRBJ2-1,CASSFLGLAGVIYNEQFF,TGTGCCAGCAGCTTTCTGGGACTAGCGGGAGTTATCTACAATGAGCAGTTCTTC
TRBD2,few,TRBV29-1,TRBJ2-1,CSVAITSGGPFYNEQFF,TGCAGCGTCGCCATAACTAGCGGGGGCCCTTTTTACAATGAGCAGTTCTTC
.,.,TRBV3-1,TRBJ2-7,CASSRALDWYEQYF,TGTGCCAGCAGCCGGGCTTTAGATTGGTACGAGCAGTACTTC
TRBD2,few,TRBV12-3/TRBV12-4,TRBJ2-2,CASSKGLAPGELFF,TGTGCCAGCAGTAAGGGACTAGCCCCCGGGGAGCTGTTTTTT
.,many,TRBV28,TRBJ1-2,CASSSSDRGFKGYTF,.
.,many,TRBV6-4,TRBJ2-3,CASSTDRQADTQYF,TGTGCCAGCAGTACAGACCGACAAGCAGATACGCAGTATTTT
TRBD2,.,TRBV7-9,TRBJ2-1,CASSSREARNEQFF,TGTGCCAGCAGCTCCCGGGAGGCTCGGAATGAGCAGTTCTTC
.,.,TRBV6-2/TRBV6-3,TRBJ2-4,CASGERVNIQYF,TGTGCCAGCGGTGAGAGGGTGAACATTCAGTACTTC
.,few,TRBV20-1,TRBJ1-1,CSARLSSGRRTEAFF,TGCAGTGCTAGATTGTCGTCAGGGAGGAGAACTGAAGCTTTCTTT
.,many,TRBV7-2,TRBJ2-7,CASSREGIASSYEQYF,TGTGCCAGCAGCCGAGAGGGGATTGCCAGCTCCTACGAGCAGTACTTC
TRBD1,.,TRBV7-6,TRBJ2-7,CASSLTGQGGLYEQYF,TGTGCCAGCAGCTTAACCGGACAGGGGGGACTCTACGAGCAGTACTTC
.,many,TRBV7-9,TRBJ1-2,CASSLDGGNYGYTF,TGTGCCAGCAGCTTAGACGGGGGGAACTATGGCTACACCTTC
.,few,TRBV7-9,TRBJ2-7,CASNEIDYEQYF,TGTGCCAGCAACGAAATCGACTACGAGCAGTACTTC
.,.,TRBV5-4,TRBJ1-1,CASSLMQGGTEAFF,TGTGCCAGCAGCTTGATGCAGGGTGGGACTGAAGCTTTCTTT
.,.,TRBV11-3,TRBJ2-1,CASSLLFGNEQFF,TGTGCCAGCAGCTTACTTTTTGGGAATGAGCAGTTCTTC
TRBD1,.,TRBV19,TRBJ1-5,CASSRQGRGNQPQHF,TGTGCCAGTAGTCGACAGGGTAGGGGCAATCAGCCCCAGCATTTT
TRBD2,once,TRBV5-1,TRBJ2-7,CASSLAVAGREQYF,TGCGCCAGCAGCTTGGCGGTAGCGGGCCGCGAGCAGTACTTC
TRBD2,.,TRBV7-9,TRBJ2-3,CASSGTSGVTDTQYF,TGTGCCAGCAGCGGGACTAGCGGGGTCACAGATACGCAGTATTTT
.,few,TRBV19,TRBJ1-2,CASSIRGANYGYTF,TGTGCCAGTAGTATACGGGGGGCTAACTATGGCTACACCTTC
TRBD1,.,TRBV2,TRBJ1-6,CASSELRDRGFSYNSPLHF,TGTGCCAGCAGTGAACTCCGCGACAGGGGATTCTCCTATAATTCACCCCTCCACTTT
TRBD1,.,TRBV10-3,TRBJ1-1,CAISESGTGVPEAFF,TGTGCCATCAGTGAGTCCGGGACAGGGGTCCCTGAAGCTTTCTTT
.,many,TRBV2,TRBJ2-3,CASSAQPGTSTDTQYF,TGTGCCAGCAGCGCCCAACCCGGGACTAGCACAGATACGCAGTATTTT
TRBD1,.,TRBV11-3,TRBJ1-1,CASSSRDRGPGTEAFF,TGTGCCAGCAGCTCCCGGGACAGGGGGCCCGGGACTGAAGCTTTCTTT
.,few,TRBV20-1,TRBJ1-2,CSAPLTGLNYGYTF,TGCAGTGCCCCGTTGACAGGTCTTAACTATGGCTACACCTTC
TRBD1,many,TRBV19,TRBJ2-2,CASSPHRGEANTGELFF,TGTGCCAGTAGCCCCCACAGGGGCGAAGCGAACACCGGGGAGCTGTTTTTT
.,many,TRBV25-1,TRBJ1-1,CASIKGGSTEAFF,TGTGCCAGCATAAAGGGGGGAAGCACTGAAGCTTTCTTT
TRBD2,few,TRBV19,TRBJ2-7,CASTPSGNPLYEQYF,TGTGCCAGTACCCCCAGCGGGAACCCTCTCTACGAGCAGTACTTC
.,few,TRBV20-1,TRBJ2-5,CSARDFDRPSETQYF,TGCAGTGCTAGAGATTTTGACAGGCCGTCGGAGACCCAGTACTTC
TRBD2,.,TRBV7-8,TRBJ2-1,CASSSLAGGTYNEQFF,TGTGCCAGCAGCTCTCTAGCGGGGGGCACCTACAATGAGCAGTTCTTC
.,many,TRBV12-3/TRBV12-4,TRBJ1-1,CASSFLRAGTEAFF,TGTGCCAGCAGTTTTTTAAGGGCAGGGACTGAAGCTTTCTTT
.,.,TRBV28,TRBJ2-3,CASKRDRRDTQYF,TGTGCCAGCAAGAGGGATAGAAGAGATACGCAGTATTTT
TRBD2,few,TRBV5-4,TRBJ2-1,CASSPGGVVEQFF,TGTGCCAGCAGCCCGGGGGGGGTCGTTGAGCAGTTCTTC